This TCR beta chain was sequenced for a study of response to subunit inactivated influenza vaccine. The CDR3 contains 13 residues. Trimming stripped 5 bases from V and 7 bases from J, with 15 bases between. In germline, CDR1 is SGHRS, CDR2 YFSETQ. TCRdb re-called the RT-PCR reads with MiXCR, one entry per CDR3 protein. The sample consists of roughly 500,000 distinct CDR3 sequences, about 15% of them appearing once. V is TRBV5-1 and J is TRBJ2-5; D may be TRBD2 (5 bases). The clonotype was recovered from a man aged 50-75 years who received an inactivated influenza vaccine. Source: CD4+ T cells sorted from PBMCs, taken roughly 24 months after vaccination. In nucleotides, the CDR3 is TGCGCCAGCAGACTGGACTCGCCCGGGACCCAGTACTTC. Its protein product is CASRLDSPGTQYF.